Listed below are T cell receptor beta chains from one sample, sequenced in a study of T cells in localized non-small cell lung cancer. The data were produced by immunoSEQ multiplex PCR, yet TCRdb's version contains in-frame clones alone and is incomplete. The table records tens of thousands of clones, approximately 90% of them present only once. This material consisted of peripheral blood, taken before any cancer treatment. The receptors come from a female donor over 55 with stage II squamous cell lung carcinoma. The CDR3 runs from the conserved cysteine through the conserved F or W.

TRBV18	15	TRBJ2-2	CASSPGTASTGELFF
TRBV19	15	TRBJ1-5	CASSIDAGSNQPQHF
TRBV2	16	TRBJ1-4	CASSGQGAGGNEKLFF
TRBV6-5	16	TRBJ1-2	CASSYGSGGARYGYTF
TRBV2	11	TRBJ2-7	CASSFDYEQYF
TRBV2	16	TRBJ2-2	CASGVGGGRNTGELFF
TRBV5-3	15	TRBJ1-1	CARSLATWGNTEAFF
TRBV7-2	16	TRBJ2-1	CASSFSGTRLFNEQFF
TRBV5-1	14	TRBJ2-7	CASSLGLAVYEQYF
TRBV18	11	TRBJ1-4	CASSPDEKLFF
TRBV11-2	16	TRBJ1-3	CASSTDGYYSGNTIYF
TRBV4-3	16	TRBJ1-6	CASSQTMGQGDSPLHF
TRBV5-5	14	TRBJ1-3	CASSLDRRGNTIYF
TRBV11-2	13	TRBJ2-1	CASSLGFAKEQFF
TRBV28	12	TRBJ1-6	CASSFTDSPLHF
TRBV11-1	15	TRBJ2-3	CASSSSGSSTDTQYF
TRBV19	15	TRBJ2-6	CASTPDVGRPNVLTF
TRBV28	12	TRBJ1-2	CASSLTLEGYTF
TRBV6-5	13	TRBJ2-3	CASRGTATDTQYF
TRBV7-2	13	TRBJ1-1	CASSLRPNTEAFF
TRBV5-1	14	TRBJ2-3	CASSLGPNGDTQYF
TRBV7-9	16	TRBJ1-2	CASSWIYGQGANGYTF